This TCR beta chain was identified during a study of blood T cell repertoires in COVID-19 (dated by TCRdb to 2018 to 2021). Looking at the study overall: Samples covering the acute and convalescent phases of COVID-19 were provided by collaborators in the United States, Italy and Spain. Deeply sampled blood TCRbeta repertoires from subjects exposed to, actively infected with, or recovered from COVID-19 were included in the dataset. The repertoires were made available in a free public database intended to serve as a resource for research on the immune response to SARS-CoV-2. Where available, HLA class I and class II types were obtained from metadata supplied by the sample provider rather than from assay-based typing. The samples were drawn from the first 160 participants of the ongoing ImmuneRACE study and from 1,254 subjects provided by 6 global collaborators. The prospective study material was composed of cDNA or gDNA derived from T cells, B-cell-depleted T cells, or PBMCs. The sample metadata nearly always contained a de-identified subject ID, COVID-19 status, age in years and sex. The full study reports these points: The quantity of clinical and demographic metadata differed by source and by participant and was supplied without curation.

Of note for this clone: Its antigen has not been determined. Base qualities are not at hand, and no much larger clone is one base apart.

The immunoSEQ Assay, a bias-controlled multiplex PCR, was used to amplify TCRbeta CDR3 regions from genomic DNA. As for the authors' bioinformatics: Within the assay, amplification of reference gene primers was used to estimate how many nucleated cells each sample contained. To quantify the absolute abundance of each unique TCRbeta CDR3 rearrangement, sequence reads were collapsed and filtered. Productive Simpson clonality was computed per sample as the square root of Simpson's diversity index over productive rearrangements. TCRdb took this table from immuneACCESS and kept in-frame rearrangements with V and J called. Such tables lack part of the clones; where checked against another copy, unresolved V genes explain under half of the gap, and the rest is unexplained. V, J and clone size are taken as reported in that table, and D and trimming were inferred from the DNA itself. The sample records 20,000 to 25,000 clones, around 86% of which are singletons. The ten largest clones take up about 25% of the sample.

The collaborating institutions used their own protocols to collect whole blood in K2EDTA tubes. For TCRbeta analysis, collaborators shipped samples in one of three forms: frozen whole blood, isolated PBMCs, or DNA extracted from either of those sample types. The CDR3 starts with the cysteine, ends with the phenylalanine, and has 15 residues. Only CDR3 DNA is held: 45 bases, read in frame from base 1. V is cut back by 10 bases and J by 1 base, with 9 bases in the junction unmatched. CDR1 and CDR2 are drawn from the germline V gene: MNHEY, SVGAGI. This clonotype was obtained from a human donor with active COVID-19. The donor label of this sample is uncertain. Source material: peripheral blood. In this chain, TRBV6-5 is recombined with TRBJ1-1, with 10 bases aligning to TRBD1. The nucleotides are TGTGCCACCGCGACAGGGGGCTCCGGGAACACTGAAGCTTTCTTT. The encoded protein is CATATGGSGNTEAFF.